This entry lists 25 T cell receptor beta chains sequenced from one sample in a study of blood T cell repertoires in COVID-19. Sequencing used immunoSEQ multiplex PCR; TCRdb keeps in-frame clones, though not all of them. The data contain 250,000 or so clones, about nine tenths of them singletons. Sequencing input: PBMCs or T cells enriched from blood (not recorded which). These receptors were taken from a man aged 40-50 years who had recovered from COVID-19.

This rearrangement joins TRBV25-1 to TRBJ1-6; 7 bases are a match to TRBD1. Losses at the gene ends were 7 bases for V and 7 bases for J; bases not matched to a gene: 7. Germline assignment: CDR1 MGHDK and CDR2 SYGVNS. The CDR3 has 14 residues. The DNA for the CDR3 is TGTGCCAGCACACCACAGGGGCGGAATTCACCCCTCCACTTT. It is translated as CASTPQGRNSPLHF.

This chain joins TRBV19 and TRBJ1-1, with D perhaps matching TRBD1 (5 bases). V lost 3 bases, J lost 3 bases, and 14 bases lay in between. This CDR3 region has 15 residues. CDR1 LNHDA and CDR2 SQIVND come from the germline V gene (reference sequence). CDR3 DNA: TGTGCCAGTAGTATCCGGGGGGACTTGGACACTGAAGCTTTCTTT. It specifies CASSIRGDLDTEAFF.

This chain links TRBV27 with TRBJ1-1, with D perhaps matching TRBD1 (5 bases). Germline values: CDR1 MNHEY, CDR2 SMNVEV (reference sequence). This CDR3 has 13 residues. V was cut by 7 bases and J by 1 base, with 10 bases left in between. CDR3 protein: CASNAGPNTEAFF. The CDR3 nucleotides read TGTGCCAGCAATGCAGGGCCGAACACTGAAGCTTTCTTT.

This clone was seen more than once but under ten times. This chain connects TRBV18 to TRBJ2-5; 10 nucleotides line up with TRBD1. Looked up from germline, CDR1 is KGHSH and CDR2 is LQKENI. Trimming at V came to 6 bases and at J to 4 bases, leaving 5 bases not matched to a gene. This CDR3 is 14 amino acids long. The CDR3 region has the DNA TGTGCCAGCTCTACGACAGGGGGCCGAGAGACCCAGTACTTC. Its protein product is CASSTTGGRETQYF.

The chain uses TRBV2 and TRBJ2-7; possibly TRBD1 for D (6 bases). The V and J ends lost 4 bases and 7 bases respectively, with 17 bases between them. Germline CDR1 SNHLY, CDR2 FYNNEI. The CDR3 sequence is 14 residues long. CDR3 loop: CASSVVAGVGEQYF. The CDR3 DNA reads TGTGCCAGCAGTGTGGTGGCAGGGGTTGGTGAGCAGTACTTC.

This chain links TRBV7-2 with TRBJ1-4; TRBD1 might be the D (5 bases). Germline V CDR1 and CDR2: SGHTA, FQGNSA. The germline V and J ends were trimmed by 4 bases and 0 bases, with 9 bases remaining between them. The CDR3 contains 15 residues. CDR3 in amino acids: CASSSRQPTNEKLFF. The CDR3 nucleotides read TGTGCCAGCAGCTCGCGACAGCCAACTAATGAAAAACTGTTTTTT.

This chain connects TRBV6-2 or TRBV6-3 to TRBJ2-1; TRBD2 matches at 9 bases. The length of the CDR3 is 17 residues. Losses at the gene ends were 0 bases for V and 0 bases for J; bases not matched to a gene: 3. In germline, CDR1 is MNHEY, CDR2 SVGEGT. DNA of the CDR3: TGTGCCAGCAGTTACTCAGGGCGGGGGGGCTCCTACAATGAGCAGTTCTTC. Protein product: CASSYSGRGGSYNEQFF.

The chain carries TRBV19 and TRBJ1-5; 7 bases match TRBD1. The CDR3 contains 16 residues. V lost 4 bases to trimming and J lost 1 base; unmatched junction nucleotides: 7. CDR1 LNHDA and CDR2 SQIVND come from the germline V gene (reference sequence). Here the CDR3 DNA reads TGTGCCAGTAGTAGACAACAGGGGAGCAGCAATCAGCCCCAGCATTTT. This sequence encodes CASSRQQGSSNQPQHF.

The chain couples TRBV2 to TRBJ2-1; 11 nucleotides match TRBD2. CDR1 and CDR2 (germline): SNHLY, FYNNEI. The V and J ends lost 5 bases and 14 bases, in that order; junction bases with no gene match: 11. This CDR3 is built from 14 residues. As DNA, the CDR3 is TGTGCCAGCAGTAGCGGTCTAGCGGGGGGACCAGAGTTCTTC. As protein: CASSSGLAGGPEFF.

This chain joins TRBV10-3 and TRBJ1-1, with 7 nucleotides matching TRBD1. Germline V gene lookup returns CDR1 ENHRY and CDR2 SYGVKD. The CDR3 is 15 residues long. Trimming removed 0 bases from V and 4 bases from J; junction bases left unmatched: 5. The CDR3 loop reads CAISESWDSSTEAFF. The DNA for the CDR3 is TGTGCCATCAGTGAGTCGTGGGACAGTTCCACTGAAGCTTTCTTT.

This rearrangement joins TRBV5-8 to TRBJ2-1; D gene ambiguous. CDR1 is SGHTS, CDR2 YDEGEE, per germline. This CDR3 has 15 residues. V gave up 6 bases and J gave up 6 bases, with 19 bases separating them. CDR3 DNA: TGTGCCAGCAAGCTGCTGAGAGTTCCAGGCAATGAGCAGTTCTTC. Its translation is CASKLLRVPGNEQFF.

The J gene is TRBJ1-3, the V gene TRBV7-6, with D possibly matching TRBD1 (5 bases). Germline-derived CDR1 and CDR2 are SGHVS and FNYEAQ. Trimming pared 5 bases from V and 7 bases from J, leaving 15 bases between. This CDR3 has 14 amino acids. The CDR3 DNA sequence: TGTGCCAGCAGCCCTTTGGGGGGACTTAACACCATATATTTT. Residues: CASSPLGGLNTIYF.

This clone was recorded once. The V and J genes are TRBV28 and TRBJ1-2; 9 positions agree with TRBD1. This CDR3 contains 15 residues. Germline lookup yields CDR1 MDHEN and CDR2 SYDVKM. Trimming took 3 bases from V and 7 from J; bases not matched to a gene: 9. DNA of the CDR3: TGTGCCAGCAGTTTTGGGACAGGGTCTATCCGTGGCTACACCTTC. Amino acid sequence: CASSFGTGSIRGYTF.

The genes are TRBV4-2 and TRBJ1-1; 7 bases fit TRBD1. Germline V CDR1 and CDR2: LGHNA, YNFKEQ. The CDR3 spans 13 residues. Trimming at V came to 3 bases and at J to 8 bases, leaving 6 bases not matched to a gene. CDR3 loop: CASSQSRQGEAFF. The CDR3 nucleotides are TGTGCCAGCAGCCAGAGCCGACAGGGAGAAGCTTTCTTT.

The chain combines TRBV4-1 with TRBJ2-7, with unresolved D. In germline, CDR1 is MGHRA, CDR2 YSYEKL. The CDR3 contains 15 residues. V dropped 0 bases and J dropped 3 bases, with 12 bases sitting between them. The CDR3 bases are TGCGCCAGCAGCCAAGATACCCGGTCCGGCTACGAGCAGTACTTC. Translated, it gives CASSQDTRSGYEQYF.

V usage is TRBV6-2 or TRBV6-3 and J usage is TRBJ2-7, with TRBD2 as a possible D gene (6 bases). The CDR3 consists of 14 residues. Trimming cost V 2 bases and J 4 bases, with 12 bases left between them. CDR1 and CDR2 (germline): MNHEY, SVGEGT. The CDR3 loop is CASSYEAGTYEQYF. As DNA, the CDR3 is TGTGCCAGCAGTTACGAGGCGGGGACTTACGAGCAGTACTTC.

This chain connects TRBV12-3 or TRBV12-4 to TRBJ2-7; 8 nucleotides line up with TRBD2. V trimming: 3 bases; J trimming: 6 bases; junction bases outside the gene matches: 4. This CDR3 contains 13 residues. The CDR3 is CASSFSGMGEQYF. The DNA of the CDR3 is TGTGCCAGCAGTTTTAGCGGGATGGGCGAGCAGTACTTC.

The chain has TRBV28 and TRBJ1-6; no firm D call. The germline gives CDR1 MDHEN, CDR2 SYDVKM. This CDR3 region has 11 residues. V dropped 5 bases and J dropped 7 bases, with 3 bases sitting between them. The CDR3 nucleotides read TGTGCCAGCAGTCAGAATTCACCCCTCCACTTT. Protein product: CASSQNSPLHF.

The chain is built from TRBV21-1 and TRBJ2-3; the table names TRBD1, a call not compared with the DNA. TRBV21-1 represents a pseudogene. The CDR3 spans 14 residues. CDR3 region: CASIPGQGGDTQYF. The CDR3 DNA follows: TGTGCCAGCATCCCGGGACAGGGGGGGGATACGCAGTATTTT.

This chain connects TRBV6-5 to TRBJ1-2, with D tentatively TRBD1 (5 bases). Germline V gene sequence: CDR1 MNHEY, CDR2 SVGAGI. This CDR3 is 14 amino acids long. Trimming took off 6 bases at V and 3 bases at J, with 14 bases between the two ends. CDR3 in amino acids: CASSVGLQDYGYTF. The CDR3 region has the DNA TGTGCCAGCAGCGTGGGACTCCAAGACTATGGCTACACCTTC.

The chain combines TRBV29-1 with TRBJ1-4; D possibly corresponds to TRBD1 (6 bases). Germline-derived CDR1 and CDR2 are SQVTM and ANQGSEA. V dropped 7 bases and J dropped 7 bases, with 19 bases sitting between them. There are 14 residues in the CDR3. The CDR3, as DNA: TGCAGCGCCTACAGTTGGGGGCAGGGTGAAAAACTGTTTTTT. Amino acid sequence: CSAYSWGQGEKLFF. Looking up the rest from reference TRBV29-1 and TRBJ1-4 gives the full variable domain: SAVISQKPSRDICQRGTSLTIQCQVDSQVTMMFWYRQQPGQSLTLIATANQGSEATYESGFVIDKFPISRPNLTFSTLTVSNMSPEDSSIYLCSAYSWGQGEKLFFGSGTQLSVL.

This clone has only one observation. The rearrangement uses TRBV2 and TRBJ2-1; D might be TRBD1 (6 bases). This CDR3 spans 12 amino acids. The V gene lost 11 bases and the J gene lost 2 bases, with 10 bases spanning the gap. The V gene's germline CDR1 is SNHLY and CDR2 FYNNEI. The CDR3: CAPRGAYNEQFF. For the CDR3, the DNA is TGTGCCCCCAGGGGAGCCTACAATGAGCAGTTCTTC.

The rearrangement joins TRBV28 to TRBJ2-7; the match to TRBD2 covers 8 bases. CDR1 is MDHEN and CDR2 is SYDVKM in the germline V gene. The CDR3 loop spans 15 amino acids. Losses at the gene ends were 3 bases for V and 4 bases for J; bases not matched to a gene: 8. CDR3 in DNA: TGTGCCAGCAGTTTTCCGGGACTAGTTGCTTACGAGCAGTACTTC. Translating gives CASSFPGLVAYEQYF.

V and J are TRBV7-2 and TRBJ2-5; D may be TRBD2 (6 bases). Trimming removed 1 base at V and 5 bases at J, with 14 bases between. This CDR3 comprises 15 residues. The germline V gene has CDR1 SGHTA and CDR2 FQGNSA. The CDR3 DNA reads TGTGCCAGCAGCTTAGTTCTAGGGGCGGGGGAGACCCAGTACTTC. This sequence encodes CASSLVLGAGETQYF.

This chain joins TRBV21-1 and TRBJ1-2. TRBV21-1 corresponds to a pseudogene. This CDR3 has 15 residues. The CDR3 nucleotides read TGTGCCAGCAGCAAAGACGGGGGGCGTTTCTATGGCTACACCTTC. Its protein is CASSKDGGRFYGYTF.